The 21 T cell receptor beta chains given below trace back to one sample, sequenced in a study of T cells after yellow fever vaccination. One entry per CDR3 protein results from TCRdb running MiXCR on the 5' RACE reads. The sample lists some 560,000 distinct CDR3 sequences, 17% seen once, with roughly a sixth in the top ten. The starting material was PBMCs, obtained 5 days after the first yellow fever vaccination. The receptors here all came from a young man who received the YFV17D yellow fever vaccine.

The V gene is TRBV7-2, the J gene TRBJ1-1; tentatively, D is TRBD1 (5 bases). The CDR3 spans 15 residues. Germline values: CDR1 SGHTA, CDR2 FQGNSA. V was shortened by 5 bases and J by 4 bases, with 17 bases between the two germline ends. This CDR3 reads CASSTHLGAGTEAFF. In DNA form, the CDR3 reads TGTGCCAGCAGCACCCATCTAGGGGCGGGCACTGAAGCTTTCTTT.

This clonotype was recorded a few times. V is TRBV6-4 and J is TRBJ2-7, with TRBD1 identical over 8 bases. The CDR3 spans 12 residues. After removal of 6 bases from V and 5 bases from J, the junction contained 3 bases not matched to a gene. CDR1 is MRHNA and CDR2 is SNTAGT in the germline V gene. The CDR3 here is CASSRDRNEQYV. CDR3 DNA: TGTGCCAGCAGCCGGGACAGGAACGAGCAGTACGTC.

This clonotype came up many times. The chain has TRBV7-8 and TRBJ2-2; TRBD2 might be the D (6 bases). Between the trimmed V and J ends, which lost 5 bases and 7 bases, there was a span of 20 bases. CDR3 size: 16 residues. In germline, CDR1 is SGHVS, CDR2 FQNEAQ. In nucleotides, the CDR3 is TGTGCCAGCAGCCCTATAAGGAGGGGAAGGAGCGGGGAGCTGTTTTTT. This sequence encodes CASSPIRRGRSGELFF.

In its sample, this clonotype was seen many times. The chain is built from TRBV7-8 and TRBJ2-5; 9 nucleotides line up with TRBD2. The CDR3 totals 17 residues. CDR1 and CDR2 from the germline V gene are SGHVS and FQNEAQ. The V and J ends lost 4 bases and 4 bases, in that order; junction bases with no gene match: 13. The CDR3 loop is CASSSAGGQGVLETQYF. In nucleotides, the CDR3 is TGTGCCAGCAGCTCAGCGGGGGGCCAGGGGGTGTTAGAGACCCAGTACTTC.

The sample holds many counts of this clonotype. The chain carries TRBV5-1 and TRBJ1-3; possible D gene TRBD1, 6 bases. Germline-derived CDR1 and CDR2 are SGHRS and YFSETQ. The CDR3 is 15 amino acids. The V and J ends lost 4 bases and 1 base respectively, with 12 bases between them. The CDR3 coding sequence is TGCGCCAGCAGCCCCGGGACATCGTCTGGAAACACCATATATTTT. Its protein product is CASSPGTSSGNTIYF.

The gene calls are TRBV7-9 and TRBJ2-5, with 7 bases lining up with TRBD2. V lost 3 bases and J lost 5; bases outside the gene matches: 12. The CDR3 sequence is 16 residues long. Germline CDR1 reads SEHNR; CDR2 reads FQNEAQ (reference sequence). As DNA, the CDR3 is TGTGCCAGCAGCTTGGGGCTAGCGGACCTCCGGGAGACCCAGTACTTC. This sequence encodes CASSLGLADLRETQYF.

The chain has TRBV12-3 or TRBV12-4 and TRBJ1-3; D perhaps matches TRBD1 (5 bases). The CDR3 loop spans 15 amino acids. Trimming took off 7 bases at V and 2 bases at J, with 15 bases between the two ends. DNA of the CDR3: TGTGCCAGCACCCTTATGGGGGGAGCTGGAAACACCATATATTTT. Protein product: CASTLMGGAGNTIYF.

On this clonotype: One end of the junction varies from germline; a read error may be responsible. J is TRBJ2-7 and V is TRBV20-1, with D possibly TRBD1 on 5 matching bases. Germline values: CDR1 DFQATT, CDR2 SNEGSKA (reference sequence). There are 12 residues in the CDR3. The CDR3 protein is CSGQSSSYEPYF. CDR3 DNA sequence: TGCAGTGGACAGTCCAGCTCCTACGAGCCGTACTTC.

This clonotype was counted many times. CDR3 in DNA: TGCAGTGCCGCCCGGACGGAACAAGAGACCCAGTACTTC. Translation gives CSAARTEQETQYF. J is TRBJ2-5 and V is TRBV20-1, with D unresolved. The CDR3 has 13 residues. The germline V gene encodes CDR1 DFQATT and CDR2 SNEGSKA (reference sequence). Between the trimmed V and J ends, which lost 6 bases and 2 bases, there was a span of 13 bases.

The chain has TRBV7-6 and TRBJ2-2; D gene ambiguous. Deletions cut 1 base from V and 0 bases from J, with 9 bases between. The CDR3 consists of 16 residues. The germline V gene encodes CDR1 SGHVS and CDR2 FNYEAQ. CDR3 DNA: TGTGCCAGCAGCTTAGTTGACGGCTCGAACACCGGGGAGCTGTTTTTT. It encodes CASSLVDGSNTGELFF. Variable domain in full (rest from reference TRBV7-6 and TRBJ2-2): GAGVSQSPRYKVTKRGQDVALRCDPISGHVSLYWYRQALGQGPEFLTYFNYEAQQDKSGLPNDRFSAERPEGSISTLTIQRTEQRDSAMYRCASSLVDGSNTGELFFGEGSRLTVL.

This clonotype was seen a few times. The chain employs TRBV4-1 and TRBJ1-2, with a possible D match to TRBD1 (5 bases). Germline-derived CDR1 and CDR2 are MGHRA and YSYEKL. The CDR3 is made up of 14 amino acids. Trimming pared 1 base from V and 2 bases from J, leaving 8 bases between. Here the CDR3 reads CASSQGRENYGYTF. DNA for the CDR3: TGCGCCAGCAGCCAAGGCAGGGAGAACTATGGCTACACCTTC.

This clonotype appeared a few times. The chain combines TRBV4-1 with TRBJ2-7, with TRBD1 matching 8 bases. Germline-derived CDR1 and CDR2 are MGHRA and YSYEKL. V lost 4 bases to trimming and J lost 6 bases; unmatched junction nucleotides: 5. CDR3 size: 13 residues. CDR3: CASSPFRGREQYF. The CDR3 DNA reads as TGCGCCAGCAGCCCCTTCAGGGGGCGCGAGCAGTACTTC.

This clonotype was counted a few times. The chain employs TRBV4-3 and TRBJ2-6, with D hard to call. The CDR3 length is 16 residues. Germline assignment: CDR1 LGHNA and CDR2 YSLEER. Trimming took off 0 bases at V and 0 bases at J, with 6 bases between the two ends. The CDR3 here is CASSQDIVSGANVLTF. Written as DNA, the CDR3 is TGCGCCAGCAGCCAAGATATTGTCTCTGGGGCCAACGTCCTGACTTTC.

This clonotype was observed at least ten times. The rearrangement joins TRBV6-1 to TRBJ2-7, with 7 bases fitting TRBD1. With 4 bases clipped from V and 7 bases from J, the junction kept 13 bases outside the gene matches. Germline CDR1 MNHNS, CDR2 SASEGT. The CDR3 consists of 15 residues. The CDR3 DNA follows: TGTGCCAGCAGTGGGAACGACAGGGTTCTCGGTGAGCAGTACTTC. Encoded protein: CASSGNDRVLGEQYF.

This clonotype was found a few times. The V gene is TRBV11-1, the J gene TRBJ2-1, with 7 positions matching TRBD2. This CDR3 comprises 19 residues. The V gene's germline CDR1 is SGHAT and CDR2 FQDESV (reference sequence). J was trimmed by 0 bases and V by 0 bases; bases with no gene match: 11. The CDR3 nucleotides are TGTGCCAGCAGCTTAGCGTCTCTAGCGGCGGCCAGCTCCTACAATGAGCAGTTCTTC. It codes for CASSLASLAAASSYNEQFF.

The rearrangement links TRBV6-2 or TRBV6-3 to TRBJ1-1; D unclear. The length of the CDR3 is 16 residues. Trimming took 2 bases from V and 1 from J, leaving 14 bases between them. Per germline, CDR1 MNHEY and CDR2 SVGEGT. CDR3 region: CASSYEVAGRNTEAFF. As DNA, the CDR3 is TGTGCCAGCAGTTACGAGGTGGCCGGGCGGAACACTGAAGCTTTCTTT.

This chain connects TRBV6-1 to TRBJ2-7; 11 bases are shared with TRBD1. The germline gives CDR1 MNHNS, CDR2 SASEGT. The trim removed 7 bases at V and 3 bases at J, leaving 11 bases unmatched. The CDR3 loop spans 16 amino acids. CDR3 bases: TGTGCCAGCACCCGAGAAGGGACAGGGGGAGTCTACGAGCAGTACTTC. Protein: CASTREGTGGVYEQYF.

The CDR3 coding sequence is TGTGCCAGCACTGGGCAGCTGTATAATTCACCCCTCCACTTT. Its protein product is CASTGQLYNSPLHF. This chain connects TRBV2 to TRBJ1-6; D not certain. Germline values: CDR1 SNHLY, CDR2 FYNNEI. The ends were cut back, 7 bases at V and 4 bases at J, with 11 bases in the middle. CDR3 length: 14 residues.

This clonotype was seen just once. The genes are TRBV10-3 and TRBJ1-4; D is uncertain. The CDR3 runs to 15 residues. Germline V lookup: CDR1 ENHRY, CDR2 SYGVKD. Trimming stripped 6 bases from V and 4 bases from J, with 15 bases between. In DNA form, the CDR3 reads TGTGCCATCAGCCCGACACTTTCAATTAATGAAAAACTGTTTTTT. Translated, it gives CAISPTLSINEKLFF.

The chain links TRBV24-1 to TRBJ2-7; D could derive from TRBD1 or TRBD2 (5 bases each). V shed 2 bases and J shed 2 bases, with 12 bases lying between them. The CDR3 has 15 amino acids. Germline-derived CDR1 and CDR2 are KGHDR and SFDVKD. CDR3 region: CATSDWGTETYEQYF. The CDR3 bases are TGTGCCACCAGTGATTGGGGGACGGAAACCTACGAGCAGTACTTC.

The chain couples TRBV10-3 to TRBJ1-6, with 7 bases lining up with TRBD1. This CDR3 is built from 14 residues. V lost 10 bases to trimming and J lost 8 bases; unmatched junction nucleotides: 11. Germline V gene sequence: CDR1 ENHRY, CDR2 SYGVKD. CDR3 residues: CATDQGDGDSPLHF. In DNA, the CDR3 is TGTGCCACAGACCAGGGGGATGGAGATTCACCCCTCCACTTT.